The 8 T cell receptor beta chains given below trace back to one sample, sequenced in a study of blood T cell repertoires in COVID-19. Data came from immunoSEQ multiplex PCR; TCRdb stores just in-frame clones and leaves some out. The sample holds a few hundred thousand clones, more than 90% seen once. The sample taken for sequencing was PBMCs or T cells enriched from blood (not recorded which). The receptors derive from a woman aged 25 to 39 who had recovered from COVID-19.

This rearrangement joins TRBV5-4 to TRBJ1-2, with TRBD1 matching over 9 bases. The V gene end was trimmed by 1 base and the J gene end by 6 bases; junction bases not matched to a gene: 4. The germline V gene encodes CDR1 SGHNT and CDR2 YYREEE (reference sequence). This CDR3 is built from 14 residues. DNA of the CDR3: TGTGCCAGCAGCTTGTCGGGGACAGGGCATGGCTACACCTTC. As protein: CASSLSGTGHGYTF.

The chain has TRBV28 and TRBJ1-2, with TRBD1 matching 7 bases. CDR3 length: 13 residues. The V gene's germline CDR1 is MDHEN and CDR2 SYDVKM. After removal of 5 bases from V and 5 bases from J, the junction contained 5 bases not matched to a gene. CDR3: CASSAGTEYGYTF. The CDR3 DNA reads TGTGCCAGCAGTGCCGGGACAGAGTATGGCTACACCTTC.

This chain links TRBV11-3 with TRBJ2-2; 8 nucleotides agree with TRBD2. This CDR3 comprises 15 residues. The J segment lost 7 bases and the V segment lost 1 base, leaving 5 bases of the junction unmatched. Germline CDR1 SGHNT, CDR2 YENEEA. As DNA, the CDR3 is TGTGCCAGCAGCTTAGCGGGGGGGCCCTACGGGGAGCTGTTTTTT. As protein: CASSLAGGPYGELFF.

The V call is TRBV5-4, the J call TRBJ2-2; 10 bases are shared with TRBD1. The CDR3 is 16 residues long. Germline CDR1 and CDR2: SGHNT and YYREEE (reference sequence). V trimming: 3 bases; J trimming: 6 bases; junction bases outside the gene matches: 8. The CDR3 sequence is CASSSVGTGAAGELFF. In DNA, the CDR3 is TGTGCCAGCAGCTCAGTGGGGACAGGGGCTGCCGGGGAGCTGTTTTTT.

In regard to this clone: The sample holds other DNA sequences that translate to the same CDR3. The chain combines TRBV18 with TRBJ1-5; 9 bases agree with TRBD1. V lost 6 bases and J lost 5; bases outside the gene matches: 2. Germline assignment: CDR1 KGHSH and CDR2 LQKENI. This CDR3 has 13 amino acids. The CDR3 protein is CASSRQGDQPQHF. In DNA, the CDR3 is TGTGCCAGCTCGCGACAGGGGGATCAGCCCCAGCATTTT. Variable domain in full (rest from reference TRBV18 and TRBJ1-5): NAGVMQNPRHLVRRRGQEARLRCSPMKGHSHVYWYRQLPEEGLKFMVYLQKENIIDESGMPKERFSAEFPKEGPSILRIQQVVRGDSAAYFCASSRQGDQPQHFGDGTRLSIL.

This clone was seen a single time. The V gene is TRBV6-5, the J gene TRBJ2-2, with 7 bases aligning to TRBD2. The CDR3 runs to 14 residues. The ends lost 4 bases at V and 5 bases at J; junction bases unmatched: 4. CDR1 is MNHEY, CDR2 SVGAGI, per germline. For the CDR3, the DNA is TGTGCCAGCAGTTTGTCCGGGGGGACCGGGGAGCTGTTTTTT. It specifies CASSLSGGTGELFF.

This clone was found once. The rearrangement links TRBV4-1 to TRBJ2-1, with D perhaps TRBD1 (6 bases). CDR1 MGHRA and CDR2 YSYEKL come from the germline V gene. The length of the CDR3 is 16 residues. V lost 4 bases to trimming and J lost 0 bases, with 13 bases between them. CDR3 loop: CASSPLTGGSYNEQFF. The CDR3 bases are TGCGCCAGCAGCCCATTGACAGGAGGCTCCTACAATGAGCAGTTCTTC.

This rearrangement joins TRBV28 to TRBJ2-3, with 12 bases fitting TRBD2. The CDR3 spans 17 residues. The junction had 6 bases not matched to a gene; V was cut back by 5 bases and J by 0 bases. Germline V gene lookup returns CDR1 MDHEN and CDR2 SYDVKM. The CDR3 coding sequence is TGTGCCAGCAGTCCCCTAGCGGGGGGGCTGAGCACAGATACGCAGTATTTT. Amino acid sequence: CASSPLAGGLSTDTQYF.